These 32 T cell receptor beta chains share one sample of origin, sequenced in a study of T-cell memory formation after mild COVID-19. TCRdb re-called the 5' RACE reads through MiXCR, storing one row per CDR3 protein. The table shows roughly 220,000 distinct CDR3 sequences, with about 9.2% occurring only once. The specimen was PBMCs or a T cell subset sorted from them (not recorded which). The receptors derive from a man aged 18 to 30 who had mild COVID-19 (a few samples of this study predate the infection). Cell type and time point are not known.

This clonotype has a handful of counts. The V call is TRBV3-1, the J call TRBJ2-2; D is unclear. This CDR3 has 13 amino acids. Trimming took 5 bases from V and 6 from J, leaving 10 bases between them. The germline V gene encodes CDR1 LGHDT and CDR2 YNNKEL (reference sequence). For the CDR3, the DNA is TGTGCCAGCAGCGTCACGGCCGCCGGGGAGCTGTTTTTT. The encoded protein is CASSVTAAGELFF.

This clonotype has just a few counts. The V and J genes are TRBV6-2 or TRBV6-3 and TRBJ1-5; D is undetermined. The germline gives CDR1 MNHEY, CDR2 SVGEGT. Trimming cost V 4 bases and J 6 bases, with 7 bases left between them. The CDR3 covers 12 residues. Here the CDR3 reads CASSLSLQPQHF. The CDR3 DNA reads as TGTGCCAGCAGTTTAAGTCTTCAGCCCCAGCATTTT.

This clonotype turned up a few times. The DNA of the CDR3 is TGTGCCAGCAGTCTACGGACTAGCGGGGGGGGTTGGCAGTTCTTC. Translated, it gives CASSLRTSGGGWQFF. The chain employs TRBV12-3 or TRBV12-4 and TRBJ2-1; 15 bases are shared with TRBD2. The CDR3 length is 15 residues. V lost 5 bases to trimming and J lost 12 bases; unmatched junction nucleotides: 8.

The chain couples TRBV7-2 to TRBJ2-2; D gene ambiguous. Germline V lookup: CDR1 SGHTA, CDR2 FQGNSA. Deletions cut 1 base from V and 0 bases from J, with 9 bases between. The CDR3 length is 16 residues. The CDR3 loop is CASSLGSFSNTGELFF. The CDR3 bases are TGTGCCAGCAGCTTAGGGTCCTTTTCGAACACCGGGGAGCTGTTTTTT.

The V and J genes are TRBV20-1 and TRBJ2-3; a weak D match, TRBD2 (5 bases). V gave up 5 bases and J gave up 4 bases, with 16 bases separating them. Germline V gene lookup returns CDR1 DFQATT and CDR2 SNEGSKA (reference sequence). The CDR3 is 14 amino acids. CDR3 coding DNA: TGCAGTGCTTCGCGGGTACCCCATCCAGATACGCAGTATTTT. Amino acids: CSASRVPHPDTQYF.

This clonotype was detected a few times. V gene TRBV5-1 combines with J gene TRBJ1-6; 7 nucleotides agree with TRBD1. This CDR3 contains 15 residues. The V gene's germline CDR1 is SGHRS and CDR2 YFSETQ. V was pared by 5 bases and J by 3 bases, with 5 bases of the junction left unmatched. The CDR3 DNA is TGCGCCAGCAGAGGACAGGCCGTCTATAATTCACCCCTCCACTTT. Its translation is CASRGQAVYNSPLHF.

This chain uses TRBV6-4 with TRBJ2-3; possible D gene TRBD1, 5 bases. CDR1 MRHNA and CDR2 SNTAGT come from the germline V gene. There are 13 residues in the CDR3. Trimming took off 6 bases at V and 5 bases at J, with 12 bases between the two ends. DNA of the CDR3: TGTGCCAGCAGCGGTCAGGGTGGAGATACGCAGTATTTT. Translation: CASSGQGGDTQYF.

This clonotype turned up a few times. This chain connects TRBV10-3 to TRBJ2-1; 10 nucleotides align to TRBD2. Trimming cost V 6 bases and J 4 bases; bases outside gene matches: 3. Germline V gives CDR1 ENHRY, CDR2 SYGVKD. CDR3 length equals 14 residues. This CDR3 is CAIRGTSEYNEQFF. Here the CDR3 DNA reads TGTGCCATCAGAGGGACTAGCGAATACAATGAGCAGTTCTTC.

The chain recombines TRBV4-3 with TRBJ1-2, with TRBD1 identical over 7 bases. Germline V gene lookup returns CDR1 LGHNA and CDR2 YSLEER. This CDR3 comprises 14 residues. V gave up 5 bases and J gave up 1 base; unmatched junction bases: 4. In nucleotides, the CDR3 is TGCGCCAGCAGCTATGCAGGGGGTAACTATGGCTACACCTTC. This gives the protein CASSYAGGNYGYTF.

This clonotype was picked up a small number of times. This chain joins TRBV19 and TRBJ1-5; weak D call: TRBD1 (6 bases). This CDR3 has 13 residues. The V gene lost 6 bases and the J gene lost 5 bases, with 11 bases spanning the gap. CDR1 is LNHDA, CDR2 SQIVND, per germline (reference sequence). The DNA for the CDR3 is TGTGCCAGTAGCGGGCAGGGGTATCAGCCCCAGCATTTT. It codes for CASSGQGYQPQHF.

The V call is TRBV6-2 or TRBV6-3, the J call TRBJ1-5; D not resolved. The germline V gene encodes CDR1 MNHEY and CDR2 SVGEGT. The germline V and J ends were trimmed by 9 bases and 0 bases, with 9 bases remaining between them. The CDR3 contains 13 residues. The CDR3 spells CASTGISNQPQHF. The CDR3 region has the DNA TGTGCCAGTACGGGGATTAGCAATCAGCCCCAGCATTTT.

The rearrangement uses TRBV7-8 and TRBJ1-3; 7 bases match TRBD1. The junction had 1 base not matched to a gene; V was cut back by 3 bases and J by 2 bases. Looked up from germline, CDR1 is SGHVS and CDR2 is FQNEAQ. The CDR3 loop spans 14 amino acids. DNA for the CDR3: TGTGCCAGCAGCTTTGACAGGGCTGGAAACACCATATATTTT. It translates to CASSFDRAGNTIYF.

This clonotype was seen many times. DNA for the CDR3: TGTGCCAGCAGCGTCAGGGGCCATTCACCCCTCCACTTT. Translation: CASSVRGHSPLHF. The chain employs TRBV7-2 and TRBJ1-6; weak D call: TRBD1 (6 bases). This CDR3 is 13 amino acids long. V was clipped by 5 bases and J by 8 bases, with 10 bases between them. The germline gives CDR1 SGHTA, CDR2 FQGNSA.

This clonotype has at least ten counts. The gene calls are TRBV7-2 and TRBJ1-1; a possible D gene is TRBD1 (5 bases). CDR1 SGHTA and CDR2 FQGNSA come from the germline V gene. This CDR3 spans 14 amino acids. V lost 5 bases and J lost 4, with 14 bases in between. CDR3 coding DNA: TGTGCCAGCAGCCTCCTCGGGGGACGCACTGAAGCTTTCTTT. Its protein product is CASSLLGGRTEAFF.

This rearrangement joins TRBV5-1 to TRBJ1-1, with no clear D. This CDR3 is built from 15 residues. V dropped 4 bases and J dropped 1 base, with 14 bases sitting between them. From germline, CDR1 is SGHRS and CDR2 YFSETQ. CDR3: CASSTEASWNTEAFF. The DNA of the CDR3 is TGCGCCAGCAGCACCGAGGCCTCATGGAACACTGAAGCTTTCTTT.

This clonotype came up once. The chain employs TRBV5-5 and TRBJ2-1, with a possible D match to TRBD2 (6 bases). The CDR3 loop spans 15 amino acids. V was shortened by 4 bases and J by 3 bases, with 14 bases between the two germline ends. Germline CDR1 SGHKS, CDR2 YYEKEE (reference sequence). The CDR3 here is CASSPPGTGYNEQFF. The CDR3 DNA is TGTGCCAGCAGCCCGCCAGGGACTGGCTACAATGAGCAGTTCTTC.

This clonotype was counted ten times or more. The J gene is TRBJ2-2, the V gene TRBV5-1, with 9 positions matching TRBD2. With 2 bases clipped from V and 0 bases from J, the junction kept 11 bases outside the gene matches. This CDR3 region has 19 residues. Germline values: CDR1 SGHRS, CDR2 YFSETQ. CDR3 coding DNA: TGCGCCAGCAGCTTTGTCCTAGCGGGGATGTTCGCGAACACCGGGGAGCTGTTTTTT. Its protein is CASSFVLAGMFANTGELFF.

V usage is TRBV6-5 and J usage is TRBJ2-2; D uncertain. The CDR3 runs to 13 residues. CDR1 is MNHEY and CDR2 is SVGAGI in the germline V gene. Trimming left V 6 bases short and J 6 bases short, with 11 bases between. CDR3 nucleotide sequence: TGTGCCAGCAGCAGACTTGGACCCGGGGAGCTGTTTTTT. Protein: CASSRLGPGELFF.

The chain has TRBV10-3 and TRBJ2-1; the match to TRBD2 covers 15 bases. The V gene end was trimmed by 8 bases and the J gene end by 9 bases; junction bases not matched to a gene: 2. Germline CDR1 ENHRY, CDR2 SYGVKD. This CDR3 region has 13 residues. This chain's CDR3 is CAIGTSGGFEQFF. CDR3 in DNA: TGTGCCATCGGGACTAGCGGGGGGTTTGAGCAGTTCTTC.

This chain joins TRBV20-1 and TRBJ2-1, with D possibly matching TRBD1 (5 bases). The ends were cut back, 4 bases at V and 6 bases at J, with 16 bases in the middle. Germline CDR1 and CDR2: DFQATT and SNEGSKA (reference sequence). The CDR3 has 14 residues. The DNA of the CDR3 is TGCAGTGCTATAGGTCCAGGGCACGGCAATGAGCAGTTCTTC. It specifies CSAIGPGHGNEQFF.

The chain carries TRBV4-3 and TRBJ2-1; 7 nucleotides align to TRBD1. Germline CDR1 LGHNA, CDR2 YSLEER. Losses at the gene ends were 1 base for V and 9 bases for J; bases not matched to a gene: 9. The CDR3 is made up of 15 amino acids. The CDR3 nucleotides are TGCGCCAGCAGCCAAGGACAGGGCCCGCCTCGTGAGCAGTTCTTC. Its protein product is CASSQGQGPPREQFF.

This clonotype has only a few counts. The V gene is TRBV15, the J gene TRBJ2-3, with unresolved D. Germline V lookup: CDR1 LNHNV, CDR2 YYDKDF (reference sequence). CDR3 length: 16 residues. Trimming shortened V by 0 bases and J by 6 bases, and 16 bases separated the two germline ends. The CDR3 loop reads CATSRDRGYSVDTQYF. The CDR3 region has the DNA TGTGCCACCAGCAGAGATCGAGGTTATAGTGTGGATACGCAGTATTTT. Complete variable domain (other parts from reference TRBV15 and TRBJ2-3): DAMVIQNPRYQVTQFGKPVTLSCSQTLNHNVMYWYQQKSSQAPKLLFHYYDKDFNNEADTPDNFQSRRPNTSFCFLDIRSPGLGDTAMYLCATSRDRGYSVDTQYFGPGTRLTVL.

The chain couples TRBV5-1 to TRBJ1-4; D not certain. The CDR3 is 13 residues long. The germline V gene has CDR1 SGHRS and CDR2 YFSETQ. Trimming pared 2 bases from V and 7 bases from J, leaving 9 bases between. The CDR3 region is CASSFGAGEKLFF. CDR3 nucleotides: TGCGCCAGCAGCTTCGGAGCGGGTGAAAAACTGTTTTTT. The whole variable domain, remainder taken from reference TRBV5-1 and TRBJ1-4, is KAGVTQTPRYLIKTRGQQVTLSCSPISGHRSVSWYQQTPGQGLQFLFEYFSETQRNKGNFPGRFSGRQFSNSRSEMNVSTLELGDSALYLCASSFGAGEKLFFGSGTQLSVL.

V and J are TRBV6-1 and TRBJ1-4; D ambiguous. This CDR3 is built from 11 residues. V was shortened by 7 bases and J by 5 bases, with 5 bases between the two germline ends. The germline CDR1 and CDR2 sequences are MNHNS and SASEGT. The CDR3 is CASKLNEKLFF. CDR3 sequence (DNA): TGTGCCAGCAAGCTGAATGAAAAACTGTTTTTT.

The chain joins TRBV4-3 to TRBJ2-7; maybe TRBD1 (6 bases). The CDR3 runs to 14 residues. The V gene lost 6 bases and the J gene lost 2 bases, with 14 bases spanning the gap. From germline, CDR1 is LGHNA and CDR2 YSLEER. In nucleotides, the CDR3 is TGCGCCAGCAGTTCCAACAGGGCAACCTACGAGCAGTACTTC. Amino acid sequence: CASSSNRATYEQYF.

This chain's CDR3 is CASSVRGGARQPQHF. The CDR3 coding sequence is TGTGCCAGCAGTGTGAGAGGGGGCGCGAGACAGCCCCAGCATTTT. The rearrangement uses TRBV2 and TRBJ1-5; 7 bases are a match to TRBD1. J gave up 7 bases and V 4 bases, and 10 bases lay outside the gene matches. Germline lookup yields CDR1 SNHLY and CDR2 FYNNEI. This CDR3 region has 15 residues.

This chain uses TRBV7-2 with TRBJ1-2; no reliable D call. The CDR3 runs 14 residues. Germline V gene lookup returns CDR1 SGHTA and CDR2 FQGNSA. Trimming removed 1 base from V and 4 bases from J, with 10 bases in between. DNA for the CDR3: TGTGCCAGCAGCTTAGGGCAGTCCCTCTATGGCTACACCTTC. Amino acids: CASSLGQSLYGYTF.

This clonotype was observed a few times. V gene TRBV9 combines with J gene TRBJ1-2; D not certain. Germline CDR1 SGDLS, CDR2 YYNGEE. The CDR3 spans 15 residues. V lost 3 bases and J lost 2, with 14 bases in between. The CDR3 sequence: CASSADVTENYGYTF. CDR3 coding DNA: TGTGCCAGCAGCGCGGACGTGACGGAGAACTATGGCTACACCTTC.

This clonotype was seen only a few times. The chain is built from TRBV12-3 or TRBV12-4 and TRBJ1-5, with 8 bases aligning to TRBD1. The CDR3 contains 14 residues. The V gene end was trimmed by 11 bases and the J gene end by 5 bases; junction bases not matched to a gene: 11. The CDR3 region has the DNA TGTGCCGCCAGCCTACAACAGGGGGATCAGCCCCAGCATTTT. Its translation: CAASLQQGDQPQHF.

In this sample, this clonotype turned up many times. The J gene is TRBJ2-1, the V gene TRBV4-1; D remains unclear. Germline loops: CDR1 MGHRA, CDR2 YSYEKL. The CDR3 runs 16 residues. The V gene lost 0 bases and the J gene lost 6 bases, with 15 bases spanning the gap. CDR3 DNA sequence: TGCGCCAGCAGCCAAGATTTAATGACACAGACCAATGAGCAGTTCTTC. Protein sequence: CASSQDLMTQTNEQFF.

This clonotype was seen only a few times. The chain has TRBV5-1 and TRBJ2-1; D unclear. Germline CDR1 and CDR2: SGHRS and YFSETQ. The germline V and J ends were trimmed by 0 bases and 3 bases, with 7 bases remaining between them. The CDR3 runs 14 residues. CDR3 coding DNA: TGCGCCAGCAGCTTGGAGAGCTACTACAATGAGCAGTTCTTC. Residues: CASSLESYYNEQFF.

This clonotype was counted at least ten times. This chain joins TRBV20-1 and TRBJ2-3, with 8 bases aligning to TRBD2. V gave up 6 bases and J gave up 5 bases; unmatched junction bases: 13. CDR1 and CDR2 (germline): DFQATT, SNEGSKA (reference sequence). This CDR3 has 15 amino acids. CDR3 residues: CSAGGGYLAGDTQYF. DNA of the CDR3: TGCAGTGCCGGCGGGGGGTACCTCGCGGGAGATACGCAGTATTTT.